This paragraph reports one TCR beta chain. Antigen specificity is unknown. This record belongs to a study of early T cells in non-severe SARS-CoV-2 infection. In the study overall: Sequencing of unsorted whole blood was done on bulk RNA, leaving chains unpaired. Whole-study findings and limits: Matches to VDJdb favored anti-spike CD8 responses and missed private and CD4 specificities.

Individually, cDNA molecules had unique molecular identifiers attached to them. MiXCR, run by TCRdb on the 5' RACE reads, gives a single entry per CDR3 protein. The sample consists of 75,000 to 80,000 distinct CDR3 sequences, 16% of them appearing once. Germline CDR1 is KGHSH and CDR2 is LQKENI. Between the trimmed V and J ends, which lost 5 bases and 7 bases, there was a span of 12 bases. CDR3 length equals 13 residues. V gene TRBV18 combines with J gene TRBJ1-5, with D hard to call. The receptor was derived from an adult who was a healthcare worker with PCR-confirmed SARS-CoV-2 infection or an uninfected control (not recorded which). Sequencing used whole blood. CDR3 in DNA: TGTGCCAGCTCAGAGGGTCCGGGGCAGCCCCAGCATTTT. Amino acid sequence: CASSEGPGQPQHF.